This T cell receptor (beta chain) was sequenced during a study of T cells expressing NK-cell markers. Study-wide background: HCMV serostatus: most of the eight sequenced donors positive, one negative.

In generating TCR beta cDNA, 5'RACE template switching with UMIs was used. TCRdb re-called the 5' RACE reads and gives one entry per CDR3 protein, without DNA. The repertoire table contains 500,000 or so distinct CDR3 sequences. Germline CDR1 is MNHEY and CDR2 is SMNVEV (reference sequence). The CDR3 is 16 residues long. About this clonotype: The antigen is undetermined.

General study results and limits: These clonotypes also led the CD3+CD56-NKG2C+ fraction in a few donors.

The TCR sequence derives from a man aged 18 to 29 in good health. The sample taken for sequencing was blood T cells: a sorted CD56 or NKG2C T cell subset, CD4+ or CD8+ T cells, or bulk PBMC T cells (not recorded which). J is TRBJ2-1 and V is TRBV27; with no DNA, the TCRdb D assignment of TRBD1 cannot be verified. CDR3 amino acids: CASSLYGQGSVNEQFF.